One and the same sample provided the 2 T cell receptor beta chains below, sequenced in a study of cytomegalovirus exposure and HLA in healthy donors. Researchers ran the PCR with 60 Vbeta and 13 Jbeta primers. Libraries were prepared by immunoSEQ multiplex PCR; TCRdb keeps only in-frame clonotypes and omits some of them. This sample yields around 150,000 clones, of which 79% are seen a single time; 5% to 6.5% belongs to the top ten. The sequenced sample consisted of PBMCs. The source of these receptors is a middle-aged man in good health and CMV-seropositive.

The chain couples TRBV5-8 to TRBJ2-3; 8 nucleotides match TRBD2. Losses at the gene ends were 3 bases for V and 1 base for J; bases not matched to a gene: 4. CDR3 length: 15 amino acids. Germline assignment: CDR1 SGHTS and CDR2 YDEGEE. CDR3 nucleotides: TGTGCCAGCAGCTCGGGGGGGCTTCGCACAGATACGCAGTATTTT. This sequence encodes CASSSGGLRTDTQYF.

This sequence joins TRBV30 and TRBJ2-7, with D maybe TRBD2 (6 bases). V was trimmed by 0 bases and J by 6 bases, leaving 21 bases between them. This CDR3 contains 16 residues. In germline, CDR1 is GTSNPN, CDR2 SVGIG (reference sequence). The CDR3: CAWSVKLGGPGGEQYF. In nucleotides, the CDR3 is TGTGCCTGGAGTGTAAAGTTAGGTGGCCCCGGGGGCGAGCAGTACTTC.